This section outlines one TCR beta chain sequence together with its context. Method: immunoSEQ multiplex PCR; TCRdb's copy keeps in-frame clones and lacks some. This repertoire shows tens of thousands of clones, roughly 84% found once; its top ten account for approximately 10%. As for time point: pretreatment peripheral blood. This entry belongs to a study of PD-L1 blockade in urothelial cancer. Germline trimming cut 0 bases from V and 5 bases from J; bases unmatched to any gene: 14. CDR1 and CDR2 from the germline V gene are SNHLY and FYNNEI. CDR3 size: 18 residues. The receptor was isolated from a woman aged 70-85 years with urothelial cancer. The source was PBMCs, collected around atezolizumab (anti-PD-L1) treatment. V usage is TRBV2 and J usage is TRBJ2-3; 7 bases match TRBD2. CDR3 loop: CASSEAGLSGVGEDTQYF. DNA of the CDR3: TGTGCCAGCAGTGAAGCCGGCCTCAGCGGGGTGGGGGAAGATACGCAGTATTTT.